One sample yielded the 22 T cell receptor beta chains listed below, sequenced in a study of siplizumab effects on memory and regulatory T cells. Method: immunoSEQ multiplex PCR; TCRdb's copy keeps in-frame clones and lacks some. The sample contains approximately 120,000 clones, just over 90% of which appear only once. Sequencing was carried out using Tregs sorted from blood. The receptors were gathered from a human donor in good health.

This clone was seen once. J is TRBJ2-2 and V is TRBV5-4; 10 bases are shared with TRBD2. The CDR3 spans 16 residues. Unmatched junction bases numbered 5, after V lost 2 bases and J lost 4 bases. Germline V gene lookup returns CDR1 SGHNT and CDR2 YYREEE (reference sequence). The CDR3 nucleotides read TGTGCCAGCAGCTTCATAGCGGGGGGAGGCACCGGGGAGCTGTTTTTT. It yields the protein CASSFIAGGGTGELFF. Full variable domain (missing parts from reference TRBV5-4 and TRBJ2-2): ETGVTQSPTHLIKTRGQQVTLRCSSQSGHNTVSWYQQALGQGPQFIFQYYREEENGRGNFPPRFSGLQFPNYSSELNVNALELDDSALYLCASSFIAGGGTGELFFGEGSRLTVL.

The chain links TRBV5-1 to TRBJ2-5; tentatively, D is TRBD1 or TRBD2 (6 bases each). CDR3 length equals 15 residues. V was trimmed by 6 bases and J by 4 bases, leaving 19 bases between them. In germline, CDR1 is SGHRS, CDR2 YFSETQ. The CDR3 here is CASNLASRGGETQYF. The CDR3 DNA follows: TGCGCCAGCAACCTTGCAAGCAGGGGAGGAGAGACCCAGTACTTC.

The rearrangement uses TRBV6-1 and TRBJ2-7; 7 nucleotides align to TRBD1. The CDR3 length is 12 residues. In germline, CDR1 is MNHNS, CDR2 SASEGT. Unmatched junction bases numbered 3, after V lost 5 bases and J lost 5 bases. Here the CDR3 DNA reads TGTGCCAGCAGTACACAGGGGAACGAGCAGTACTTC. Encoded protein: CASSTQGNEQYF.

The chain joins TRBV2 to TRBJ2-7, with D tentatively TRBD2 (6 bases). V lost 8 bases to trimming and J lost 1 base, with 9 bases between them. CDR3 length: 12 residues. The germline V gene encodes CDR1 SNHLY and CDR2 FYNNEI. The CDR3 DNA reads TGTGCCAGCCGGCGGGATTCCTACGAGCAGTACTTC. Translated: CASRRDSYEQYF.

V gene TRBV27 combines with J gene TRBJ1-5; 7 bases map to TRBD1. There are 17 residues in the CDR3. CDR1 and CDR2 (germline): MNHEY, SMNVEV (reference sequence). The trim removed 5 bases at V and 7 bases at J, leaving 17 bases unmatched. CDR3 sequence (DNA): TGTGCCAGCAGTCTTACAGGGGTTCCTACGGCGGGGCAGCCCCAGCATTTT. This encodes CASSLTGVPTAGQPQHF.

CDR3 DNA: TGCGCCAGCAGCCTACCGAACGGACTTGGCTACACCTTC. Protein: CASSLPNGLGYTF. This sequence joins TRBV5-1 and TRBJ1-2; no firm D call. V was trimmed by 4 bases and J by 7 bases, leaving 14 bases between them. This CDR3 is 13 amino acids long. CDR1 and CDR2 from the germline V gene are SGHRS and YFSETQ.

This rearrangement joins TRBV7-3 to TRBJ2-1; maybe TRBD2 (5 bases). Germline values: CDR1 SGHTA, CDR2 FQGTGA. The CDR3 consists of 13 residues. V lost 5 bases and J 8 bases, leaving 13 bases between the germline ends. The DNA of the CDR3 is TGTGCCAGCAGCCAAACTAGATCCGATGAGCAGTTCTTC. Its translation is CASSQTRSDEQFF.

A remark on this clone: Other DNA sequences from this sample encode an identical CDR3 as well. The J gene is TRBJ2-7, the V gene TRBV5-1; D gene ambiguous. Germline values: CDR1 SGHRS, CDR2 YFSETQ. Deletions cut 0 bases from V and 6 bases from J, with 4 bases between. The CDR3 length is 11 residues. CDR3 loop: CASSLGGEQYF. The DNA of the CDR3 is TGCGCCAGCAGCTTGGGAGGCGAGCAGTACTTC. Together with reference TRBV5-1 and TRBJ2-7, the CDR3 gives the full variable domain: KAGVTQTPRYLIKTRGQQVTLSCSPISGHRSVSWYQQTPGQGLQFLFEYFSETQRNKGNFPGRFSGRQFSNSRSEMNVSTLELGDSALYLCASSLGGEQYFGPGTRLTVT.

The rearrangement links TRBV15 to TRBJ1-1, with TRBD1 matching over 10 bases. This CDR3 is 15 amino acids long. Unmatched junction bases numbered 1, after V lost 0 bases and J lost 3 bases. From germline, CDR1 is LNHNV and CDR2 YYDKDF (reference sequence). The DNA of the CDR3 is TGTGCCACCAGCAGAGAGGGACAGGGGCACACTGAAGCTTTCTTT. Translated: CATSREGQGHTEAFF.

J is TRBJ1-3 and V is TRBV9; D gene unclear. Germline values: CDR1 SGDLS, CDR2 YYNGEE. Trimming took off 0 bases at V and 0 bases at J, with 4 bases between the two ends. The CDR3 covers 14 residues. The CDR3 coding sequence is TGTGCCAGCAGCGTAGCCAGCTCTGGAAACACCATATATTTT. It specifies CASSVASSGNTIYF. Based on the CDR3 plus reference TRBV9 and TRBJ1-3, the full variable domain is DSGVTQTPKHLITATGQRVTLRCSPRSGDLSVYWYQQSLDQGLQFLIQYYNGEERAKGNILERFSAQQFPDLHSELNLSSLELGDSALYFCASSVASSGNTIYFGEGSWLTVV.

The CDR3: CASSESTPGKGDTQYF. The CDR3 bases are TGCGCCAGCAGTGAGTCAACCCCGGGGAAGGGAGATACGCAGTATTTT. The chain uses TRBV10-2 and TRBJ2-3; the D gene is possibly TRBD2 (5 bases). This CDR3 comprises 16 residues. V was cut by 0 bases and J by 5 bases, with 15 bases left in between. Germline-derived CDR1 and CDR2 are WSHSY and SAAADI.

The gene calls are TRBV5-1 and TRBJ2-5; maybe TRBD2 (6 bases). Trimming removed 0 bases from V and 1 base from J, with 13 bases in between. This CDR3 has 16 residues. Germline lookup yields CDR1 SGHRS and CDR2 YFSETQ. The CDR3 nucleotides are TGCGCCAGCAGCTTGGCCAGGACTACGTTCCAAGAGACCCAGTACTTC. Protein sequence: CASSLARTTFQETQYF. Full variable domain (missing parts from reference TRBV5-1 and TRBJ2-5): KAGVTQTPRYLIKTRGQQVTLSCSPISGHRSVSWYQQTPGQGLQFLFEYFSETQRNKGNFPGRFSGRQFSNSRSEMNVSTLELGDSALYLCASSLARTTFQETQYFGPGTRLLVL.

The rearrangement links TRBV7-8 to TRBJ1-6, with 8 nucleotides matching TRBD1. Germline V gene lookup returns CDR1 SGHVS and CDR2 FQNEAQ. V lost 4 bases, J lost 7 bases, and 6 bases stayed unmatched. The CDR3 consists of 15 residues. The CDR3 sequence: CASSYRTGRNSPLHF. DNA for the CDR3: TGTGCCAGCAGCTATAGGACAGGGCGGAATTCACCCCTCCACTTT.

V and J are TRBV7-2 and TRBJ2-2; D unclear. CDR1 and CDR2 (germline): SGHTA, FQGNSA. The CDR3 length is 13 residues. V was cut by 5 bases and J by 9 bases, with 13 bases left in between. In nucleotides, the CDR3 is TGTGCCAGCAGCCCCCTGGGCGGTAGGGAGCTGTTTTTT. Residues: CASSPLGGRELFF.

The chain has TRBV7-9 and TRBJ2-7; the D gene could be TRBD1 or TRBD2 (5 bases each). The V end was cut by 3 bases, the J end by 2 bases, with 11 bases between. The CDR3 extends over 14 amino acids. Looked up from germline, CDR1 is SEHNR and CDR2 is FQNEAQ (reference sequence). CDR3 DNA sequence: TGTGCCAGCAGCTTGTGGGACGGGACCTACGAGCAGTACTTC. This codes for CASSLWDGTYEQYF.

V usage is TRBV7-8 and J usage is TRBJ1-1, with TRBD1 matching 7 bases. This CDR3 comprises 16 residues. J was trimmed by 5 bases and V by 7 bases; bases with no gene match: 16. The germline V gene encodes CDR1 SGHVS and CDR2 FQNEAQ. The CDR3 nucleotides read TGTGCCAGCACCCTAGGCAGGACAGGCCCGAAAACTGAAGCTTTCTTT. It translates to CASTLGRTGPKTEAFF.

Notes on this clone: One end of the junction varies from germline; a read error may be responsible. The chain combines TRBV14 with TRBJ2-3, with a weak D call TRBD1 (6 bases). Germline V lookup: CDR1 SGHDN, CDR2 FVKESK. The CDR3 length is 12 residues. The CDR3 loop reads CASSQVKGTRNF. The CDR3 nucleotides are TGTGCCAGCAGCCAAGTGAAGGGGACAAGAAATTTT.

The V call is TRBV6-5, the J call TRBJ2-2; 8 positions agree with TRBD1. The CDR3 is 15 residues long. With 4 bases clipped from V and 9 bases from J, the junction kept 10 bases outside the gene matches. Germline V CDR1 and CDR2: MNHEY, SVGAGI. The CDR3 DNA reads TGTGCCAGCAGTTCTCAGGGGGCGCGTAGCTGGGAGCTGTTTTTT. It yields the protein CASSSQGARSWELFF.

The chain joins TRBV7-2 to TRBJ1-2; D remains unclear. Germline-derived CDR1 and CDR2 are SGHTA and FQGNSA. Trimming took off 6 bases at V and 1 base at J, with 12 bases between the two ends. This CDR3 spans 14 amino acids. The CDR3 loop is CASSSYLVNYGYTF. The CDR3 DNA sequence: TGTGCCAGCAGTTCCTATTTAGTTAACTATGGCTACACCTTC.

V gene TRBV29-1 combines with J gene TRBJ2-3; 10 bases agree with TRBD2. CDR3 size: 13 residues. Germline CDR1 and CDR2: SQVTM and ANQGSEA. The J segment lost 1 base and the V segment lost 7 bases, leaving 2 bases of the junction unmatched. The CDR3 here is CSAGTSGTDTQYF. The CDR3 region has the DNA TGCAGCGCCGGGACTAGCGGCACAGATACGCAGTATTTT.

V gene TRBV9 combines with J gene TRBJ2-1; tentative D call: TRBD2 (6 bases). The ends were cut back, 0 bases at V and 5 bases at J, with 15 bases in the middle. This CDR3 is 16 amino acids long. Germline V gives CDR1 SGDLS, CDR2 YYNGEE. CDR3 sequence (DNA): TGTGCCAGCAGCGTAGGAGTTTCTCGCGGGGACAATGAGCAGTTCTTC. It translates to CASSVGVSRGDNEQFF.

This clone was found once. This sequence joins TRBV6-1 and TRBJ1-5, with D perhaps matching TRBD1 (5 bases). The CDR3 has 15 residues. Germline CDR1 MNHNS, CDR2 SASEGT. V was pared by 1 base and J by 5 bases, with 12 bases between. For the CDR3, the DNA is TGTGCCAGCAGTGAAGTTTACCGGGGGTATCAGCCCCAGCATTTT. Residues: CASSEVYRGYQPQHF.